These 9 T cell receptor beta chains share one sample of origin, sequenced in a study of blood T cells in healthy people across ages (dated by TCRdb to the mid-2010s). The method was 5' RACE. Sequenced using an Illumina HiSeq 2500. A second roughly 7 to 11 cycle PCR used a sample-barcoded 5' primer and a J-beta primer mix. The raw public data were reprocessed by TCRdb itself: fastp quality trimming at Q25, MiXCR clonotype calling, in-frame beta chains only. Each CDR3 protein gets just one entry, which takes the most common genes and DNA from the rows behind it. The sample data list roughly 1,500,000 distinct CDR3 sequences, and 42% of these were observed just once. Clones ranked in the top ten supply approximately 7.9% of the sample. The sequencing input was blood. The receptors were gathered from a woman aged 18-29 years in good health.

DNA of the CDR3: TGTGCCAGCAGCTTAGGATCGGGGGGCCGGCTGATTAAGGAGCAGTTCTTC. Its translation is CASSLGSGGRLIKEQFF. This chain connects TRBV7-9 to TRBJ2-1, with D possibly being TRBD2 (7 bases). Trimming shortened V by 1 base and J by 10 bases, and 23 bases separated the two germline ends. There are 17 residues in the CDR3. The germline V gene encodes CDR1 SEHNR and CDR2 FQNEAQ (reference sequence).

This sequence joins TRBV6-1 and TRBJ2-7; maybe TRBD2 (6 bases). The CDR3 sequence is 17 residues long. Germline CDR1 and CDR2: MNHNS and SASEGT. Trimming took off 2 bases at V and 0 bases at J, with 17 bases between the two ends. CDR3 sequence: CASSEYFSGLSSYEQYF. In nucleotides, the CDR3 is TGTGCCAGCAGTGAATACTTCTCGGGACTTAGCTCCTACGAGCAGTACTTC.

The rearrangement joins TRBV18 to TRBJ1-1; D is unclear. CDR3 length: 13 residues. In germline, CDR1 is KGHSH, CDR2 LQKENI. Trimming shortened V by 6 bases and J by 5 bases, and 13 bases separated the two germline ends. The CDR3 DNA sequence: TGTGCCAGCTCTTCCGGTCGCCTGACTGAAGCTTTCTTT. Translated: CASSSGRLTEAFF.

For the CDR3, the DNA is TGTGCCACCAGTACTCAGGTAACCAATGAGCAGTTCTTC. Protein: CATSTQVTNEQFF. V is TRBV24-1 and J is TRBJ2-1, with D uncertain. The CDR3 sequence is 13 residues long. The V gene lost 6 bases and the J gene lost 6 bases, with 11 bases spanning the gap. Germline CDR1 reads KGHDR; CDR2 reads SFDVKD.

This rearrangement joins TRBV5-1 to TRBJ2-6; D unresolved. Looked up from germline, CDR1 is SGHRS and CDR2 is YFSETQ. CDR3 size: 15 residues. Trimming removed 4 bases from V and 2 bases from J, with 10 bases in between. CDR3 DNA: TGCGCCAGCAGCCTAAGGGAACCTGGGGCCAACGTCCTGACTTTC. Translation: CASSLREPGANVLTF.

This clonotype was recorded once. This rearrangement joins TRBV20-1 to TRBJ2-3, with 9 bases fitting TRBD2. The junction had 19 bases not matched to a gene; V was cut back by 6 bases and J by 6 bases. The CDR3 covers 17 residues. CDR1 DFQATT and CDR2 SNEGSKA come from the germline V gene (reference sequence). CDR3 sequence: CSADLPSGKIGGDTQYF. CDR3 DNA sequence: TGCAGTGCGGATTTACCTAGCGGGAAGATTGGGGGGGATACGCAGTATTTT.

In its sample, this clonotype was seen a few times. The chain has TRBV20-1 and TRBJ2-7, with D perhaps TRBD1 (6 bases). The V end was cut by 5 bases, the J end by 6 bases, with 23 bases between. The CDR3 extends over 15 amino acids. Germline lookup yields CDR1 DFQATT and CDR2 SNEGSKA (reference sequence). The CDR3: CSAARLRTVSPEQYF. The CDR3 DNA sequence: TGCAGTGCTGCGCGCCTGCGGACAGTGAGCCCCGAGCAGTACTTC.

CDR3 region: CASSLTGSADYGYTF. CDR3 in DNA: TGTGCCAGCAGCCTGACAGGGTCTGCTGACTATGGCTACACCTTC. This chain connects TRBV6-5 to TRBJ1-2; TRBD1 agrees at 7 bases. With 6 bases clipped from V and 3 bases from J, the junction kept 10 bases outside the gene matches. This CDR3 is 15 amino acids long. Per germline, CDR1 MNHEY and CDR2 SVGAGI.

This sequence joins TRBV5-6 and TRBJ2-3; TRBD1 agrees at 9 bases. The germline gives CDR1 SGHDT, CDR2 YYEEEE. The length of the CDR3 is 15 residues. Losses at the gene ends were 3 bases for V and 4 bases for J; bases not matched to a gene: 6. Written as DNA, the CDR3 is TGTGCCAGCAGCTCAGGGACAGGGTTGGCAGATACGCAGTATTTT. Protein product: CASSSGTGLADTQYF.